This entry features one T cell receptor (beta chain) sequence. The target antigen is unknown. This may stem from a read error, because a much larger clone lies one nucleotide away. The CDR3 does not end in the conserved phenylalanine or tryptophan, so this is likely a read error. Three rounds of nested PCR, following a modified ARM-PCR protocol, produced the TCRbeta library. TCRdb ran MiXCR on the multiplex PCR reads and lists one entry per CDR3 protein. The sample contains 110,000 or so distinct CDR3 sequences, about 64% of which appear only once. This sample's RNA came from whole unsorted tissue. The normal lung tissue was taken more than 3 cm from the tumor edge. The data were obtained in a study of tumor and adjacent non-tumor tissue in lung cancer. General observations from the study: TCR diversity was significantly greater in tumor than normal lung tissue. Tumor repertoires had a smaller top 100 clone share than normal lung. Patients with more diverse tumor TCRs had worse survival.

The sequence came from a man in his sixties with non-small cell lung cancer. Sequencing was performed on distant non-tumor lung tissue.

The CDR3 coding sequence is TGTGCCAGCAGTTTGGGGGGGCCTTCCTACAATGAGCAGTTCTTA. It specifies CASSLGGPSYNEQFL. The chain couples TRBV28 to TRBJ2-1; D possibly corresponds to TRBD2 (7 bases). CDR3 length: 15 residues. The germline V gene encodes CDR1 MDHEN and CDR2 SYDVKM. V gave up 3 bases and J gave up 1 base, with 10 bases separating them.